This is a list of T cell receptor beta chains from one sample in a study of OX40 agonist ivuxolimab in advanced cancers. Profiled with immunoSEQ multiplex PCR; TCRdb holds only in-frame clones, not every one. In the table there are fewer than 85,000 clones, 84% of which are singletons. Sequenced material: CD4+ or CD8+ T cells sorted from blood, taken in a trial of the OX40 agonist ivuxolimab. These receptors all come from an adult with an advanced solid tumor such as melanoma, head and neck, liver or kidney cancer. Each CDR3 is given with its conserved first and last residue. A D gene is named only where the DNA matches it firmly. The size field is filled for only some rows; it gives once, few, many or a size class.

TRBV5-1	TRBJ1-1	NA	NA	TGCGCCAGCAGCTTGGTCGGGGGGGGCACTGAAGCTTTCTTT	CASSLVGGGTEAFF
TRBV6-5	TRBJ1-3	NA	NA	TGTGCCAGCAGACGAGACGGAATCTCTGGAAACACCATATATTTT	CASRRDGISGNTIYF
TRBV6-6	TRBJ2-3	TRBD1	NA	TGTGCCAGCAGCCAGGGACAGGGGATAACAGATACGCAGTATTTT	CASSQGQGITDTQYF
TRBV5-4	TRBJ2-2	NA	NA	TGTGCCAGCAGCTTACGGGACGCAACCACCGGGGAGCTGTTTTTT	CASSLRDATTGELFF
TRBV19	TRBJ1-1	NA	NA	TGTGCCACGAAGTCCGGACAGCTAGCTGGGAACACTGAAGCTTTCTTT	CATKSGQLAGNTEAFF
TRBV7-2	TRBJ2-1	NA	NA	TGTGCCAGCAGCCGAGGGCCCGGCTCCTACAATGAGCAGTTCTTC	CASSRGPGSYNEQFF
TRBV6-1	TRBJ2-2	NA	NA	TGTGCCAGCGAAGGCCCGGGACATGAGGGCGGGGAGCTGTTTTTT	CASEGPGHEGGELFF
TRBV19	TRBJ1-3	NA	NA	TGTGCCAGTAGTCAAGGACGGAGGAACTCTGGAAACACCATATATTTT	CASSQGRRNSGNTIYF
TRBV7-9	TRBJ1-6	NA	NA	TGTGCCGGCGCGGGGTCTTCCTATAATTCACCCCTCCACTTT	CAGAGSSYNSPLHF
TRBV7-3	TRBJ1-2	NA	NA	TGTGCCAGCAGCCGAGTGGCAGGCGGCTACACCTTC	CASSRVAGGYTF
TRBV2	TRBJ1-6	NA	NA	TGTGCCAGCAGTTCTATAGGACAGCCCGGTGAGGCCCTCCACTTT	CASSSIGQPGEALHF
TRBV10-3	TRBJ2-3	NA	NA	TGTGCCATCAGTGAGTCGAGTAGAGGGAGCGGAGGGGCCCCAGATACGCAGTATTTT	CAISESSRGSGGAPDTQYF
TRBV7-9	TRBJ2-1	NA	NA	TGTGCCAGCAGCCCAGCTCGGGGAGCGGCCAATGAGCAGTTCTTC	CASSPARGAANEQFF
TRBV5-1	TRBJ1-1	NA	NA	TGCGCCAGCAGCTTGGATGGGGGATACAACACTGAAGCTTTCTTT	CASSLDGGYNTEAFF
TRBV18	TRBJ2-5	TRBD1	NA	TGTGCCAGCTCAGCGGGACAGGGGTACGAGACCCAGTACTTC	CASSAGQGYETQYF
TRBV11-3	TRBJ2-3	TRBD2	NA	TGTGCCAGCAGCTTAGGGACTAGCGGGGATACGCAGTATTTT	CASSLGTSGDTQYF
TRBV4-2	TRBJ2-5	NA	NA	TGTGCCAGCAGCCAACAGGGTCGGGAGACCCAGTACTTC	CASSQQGRETQYF
TRBV4-1	TRBJ1-4	NA	NA	TGCGCCAGCAGCCAAGGATGGGTAACTAATGAAAAACTGTTTTTT	CASSQGWVTNEKLFF
TRBV6-1	TRBJ1-1	NA	NA	TGTGCCAGCAGTGAAGTCATGGGGAGGTCGGGCACTGAAGCTTTCTTT	CASSEVMGRSGTEAFF
TRBV28	TRBJ2-4	TRBD2	NA	TGTGCCAGCATAGCGGGGGCCCCTACAAACATTCAGTACTTC	CASIAGAPTNIQYF
TRBV5-4	TRBJ1-3	NA	NA	TGTGCCAGCAGCTTAGGGGGAATCTCTGGAAACACCATATATTTT	CASSLGGISGNTIYF
TRBV2	TRBJ2-7	TRBD1	NA	TGTGCCAGCAGCTCCTTGGGACAGGGGAAGACCTACGAGCAGTACTTC	CASSSLGQGKTYEQYF
TRBV9	TRBJ2-5	NA	NA	TGTGCCAGCAGCGCCGCCGATTCCCTGGTGGAGACCCAGTACTTC	CASSAADSLVETQYF
TRBV2	TRBJ1-2	NA	NA	TGTGCCAGCAGCCGCGGACCCGGGGACACCTTC	CASSRGPGDTF
TRBV27	TRBJ1-5	NA	NA	TGTGCCAGCAGAAGCGCTGCCGATAGCAATCAGCCCCAGCATTTT	CASRSAADSNQPQHF
TRBV6-5	TRBJ2-7	NA	once	TGTGCCAGCAGCCAAACTCCCTACGAGCAGTACTTC	CASSQTPYEQYF
TRBV29-1	TRBJ1-5	TRBD1	NA	TGCAGCGTCCCCCCGCAAGGGGACAGGGGATTTAGCAATCAGCCCCAGCATTTT	CSVPPQGDRGFSNQPQHF
TRBV5-4	TRBJ1-1	TRBD1	NA	TGTGCCAGCAGCTTGGGCGGACAGGGAGGAAACACTGAAGCTTTCTTT	CASSLGGQGGNTEAFF
TRBV7-9	TRBJ1-2	NA	NA	TGTGCCAGCAGCCCTCCGGACACCCGAGGCTACACCTTC	CASSPPDTRGYTF
TRBV7-2	TRBJ2-2	TRBD2	NA	TGTGCCAGCAGCCCGCGACTAGCGGGGGGAAGGGCCGGGGAGCTGTTTTTT	CASSPRLAGGRAGELFF
TRBV6-1	TRBJ2-3	NA	NA	TGTGCCAGCGAGAGATACGTGGATACGCAGTATTTT	CASERYVDTQYF
TRBV30	TRBJ1-2	NA	NA	TGTGCCTGGAGTTGTAGGGTTAGCTACACCTTC	CAWSCRVSYTF
TRBV9	TRBJ1-2	NA	NA	TGTGCCAGCAGCGTAGAAGATTGGGGGACACAAGGCTATGGCTACACCTTC	CASSVEDWGTQGYGYTF
TRBV29-1	TRBJ2-3	NA	few	TGCAGCGTTAGGTCCCAGGGGGGTAGCACAGATACGCAGTATTTT	CSVRSQGGSTDTQYF
TRBV5-6	TRBJ1-1	NA	once	TGTGCCAGCAGCTTGCAGGGGCGAATTGGCACTGAAGCTTTCTTT	CASSLQGRIGTEAFF
TRBV29-1	TRBJ2-4	NA	NA	TGCAGCGCTTACGAACAGGGATCGGCCAAAAACATTCAGTACTTC	CSAYEQGSAKNIQYF
TRBV6-6	TRBJ2-7	TRBD1	NA	TGTGCCAGCAGTTACCCCGACAGGGACGAGCAGTACTTC	CASSYPDRDEQYF
TRBV5-6	TRBJ1-2	TRBD1	NA	TGTGCCAGCAGCTGGGGGGACCAGGGGGCCCATGGCTACACCTTC	CASSWGDQGAHGYTF
TRBV9	TRBJ1-3	NA	once	TGTGCCAGCAGCGTACTCGATACCGGGGGCTCTGGAAACACCATATATTTT	CASSVLDTGGSGNTIYF
TRBV27	TRBJ1-6	NA	few	TGTGCCAGCAGGAGGGACACTCGCTCCTATAATTCACCCCTCCACTTT	CASRRDTRSYNSPLHF